Sequencing of this T cell receptor (beta chain) was carried out in a study of CD8+ T cells in alopecia areata. Study overall: Percentage of affected scalp area was the basis on which treated patients' severity was scored.

Treatment: oral pan-JAK inhibitor, 5-10 mg twice daily. The germline CDR1 and CDR2 sequences are MGHRA and YSYEKL. V lost 2 bases to trimming and J lost 4 bases; unmatched junction nucleotides: 5. This CDR3 has 15 amino acids. Extracted from the samples, RNA was reverse transcribed into cDNA to serve as the sequencing template. Here immunoSEQ multiplex PCR was the method, and the copy in TCRdb shows in-frame clones only, minus some. This table holds 190,000 or so clones, 58% found once. This chain uses TRBV4-1 with TRBJ1-2, with 9 nucleotides matching TRBD1. Sequencing was performed on CD8+ T cells sorted from blood, taken at week 24, from a patient treated with tofacitinib. The receptor was isolated from a human donor with alopecia areata. Here the CDR3 reads CASSQSPGQGYGYTF. The CDR3 DNA reads TGCGCCAGCAGCCAATCTCCGGGACAGGGCTATGGCTACACCTTC.